The clone carrying this T cell receptor (beta chain) has a single count. This specimen comes from a study of T cell repertoires in ileal Crohn's disease. This table comes from immunoSEQ multiplex PCR, and its TCRdb copy is limited to in-frame clones, with some not included. Of roughly 7,300 clones in the sample, about 92% were seen once. Germline-derived CDR1 and CDR2 are MNHEY and SMNVEV (reference sequence). CDR3 length: 18 residues. The V gene end was trimmed by 6 bases and the J gene end by 2 bases; junction bases not matched to a gene: 17. The rearrangement uses TRBV27 and TRBJ2-3, with 7 nucleotides matching TRBD1. This TCR was sampled from an adult with Crohn's disease. Source material: ileal tissue. The CDR3 bases are TGTGCCAGCAGCACACCACCCCTAGACAGGGTCCACACAGATACGCAGTATTTT. This gives the protein CASSTPPLDRVHTDTQYF.